A single sample is the source of the 18 T cell receptor beta chains below, sequenced in a study of PD-L1 blockade in urothelial cancer. Time point noted: pretreatment peripheral blood. Data came from immunoSEQ multiplex PCR; TCRdb stores just in-frame clones and leaves some out. The sample includes 60,000 to 70,000 clones, about 81% of them seen just once. The sequencing used PBMCs, collected around atezolizumab (anti-PD-L1) treatment. These receptors all come from a man in his 70s with urothelial cancer.

The rearrangement links TRBV7-2 to TRBJ1-2; D might be TRBD1 (6 bases). CDR1 is SGHTA, CDR2 FQGNSA, per germline. This CDR3 has 13 amino acids. V gave up 3 bases and J gave up 8 bases, with 13 bases separating them. The CDR3 DNA is TGTGCCAGCAGCTTCGGACAGAAAGAGGGCTACACCTTC. It codes for CASSFGQKEGYTF. Full variable domain (remainder filled in from reference TRBV7-2 and TRBJ1-2): GAGVSQSPSNKVTEKGKDVELRCDPISGHTALYWYRQSLGQGLEFLIYFQGNSAPDKSGLPSDRFSAERTGGSVSTLTIQRTQQEDSAVYLCASSFGQKEGYTFGSGTRLTVV.

The chain is built from TRBV6-1 and TRBJ2-5, with 8 bases identical to TRBD2. With 6 bases clipped from V and 2 bases from J, the junction kept 2 bases outside the gene matches. The germline V gene encodes CDR1 MNHNS and CDR2 SASEGT. This CDR3 has 13 residues. The CDR3 bases are TGTGCCAGCAGGGCTAGCGGGCAAGAGACCCAGTACTTC. This gives the protein CASRASGQETQYF.

The V call is TRBV27, the J call TRBJ1-5, with TRBD1 as a possible D gene (5 bases). V lost 5 bases, J lost 2 bases, and 13 bases lay in between. Germline CDR1 MNHEY, CDR2 SMNVEV (reference sequence). The CDR3 is made up of 15 amino acids. CDR3 in amino acids: CASSNRSWGNQPQHF. The CDR3 coding sequence is TGTGCCAGCAGTAACAGGTCCTGGGGCAATCAGCCCCAGCATTTT.

The rearrangement links TRBV6-5 to TRBJ2-1; 13 nucleotides agree with TRBD2. Germline values: CDR1 MNHEY, CDR2 SVGAGI. The CDR3 is 14 residues long. The J segment lost 8 bases and the V segment lost 10 bases, leaving 8 bases of the junction unmatched. The CDR3 here is CATRLAGGKDEQFF. The CDR3 DNA is TGTGCCACACGACTAGCGGGAGGTAAGGATGAGCAGTTCTTC.

The chain uses TRBV7-6 and TRBJ1-1; TRBD1 matches 7 bases. Germline loops: CDR1 SGHVS, CDR2 FNYEAQ. J gave up 4 bases and V 5 bases, and 7 bases lay outside the gene matches. This CDR3 is built from 14 residues. The DNA for the CDR3 is TGTGCCAGCAGCGCCAGACAGGGTCCCACTGAAGCTTTCTTT. This sequence encodes CASSARQGPTEAFF.

V and J are TRBV2 and TRBJ1-2; D perhaps matches TRBD1 (6 bases). Looked up from germline, CDR1 is SNHLY and CDR2 is FYNNEI. V lost 1 base and J 8 bases, leaving 11 bases between the germline ends. The CDR3 is made up of 13 amino acids. CDR3 coding DNA: TGTGCCAGCAGTGAAGACAGGGAAGAGGGCTACACCTTC. Translated: CASSEDREEGYTF.

The chain has TRBV6-1 and TRBJ1-1; a weak D match, TRBD1 (5 bases). This CDR3 region has 16 residues. The V and J ends lost 3 bases and 1 base respectively, with 15 bases between them. Germline CDR1 and CDR2: MNHNS and SASEGT. The CDR3 DNA is TGTGCCAGCAGTGAGCAAGGGGCTTTGTCGAACACTGAAGCTTTCTTT. Amino acid sequence: CASSEQGALSNTEAFF.

The genes are TRBV9 and TRBJ1-2, with TRBD1 matching 8 bases. The J segment lost 7 bases and the V segment lost 0 bases, leaving 5 bases of the junction unmatched. The CDR3 sequence is 14 residues long. CDR1 is SGDLS and CDR2 is YYNGEE in the germline V gene. The CDR3 is CASSVDAGGRGYTF. The DNA for the CDR3 is TGTGCCAGCAGCGTAGACGCAGGGGGCCGTGGCTACACCTTC.

The gene calls are TRBV10-3 and TRBJ1-3; 7 bases align to TRBD1. V was pared by 3 bases and J by 2 bases, with 4 bases of the junction left unmatched. CDR1 is ENHRY, CDR2 SYGVKD, per germline. The CDR3 extends over 15 amino acids. The chain's CDR3 is CAISEGTVTGNTIYF. CDR3 nucleotide sequence: TGTGCCATCAGTGAAGGGACAGTAACTGGAAACACCATATATTTT.

The CDR3 sequence: CASSRRLAGVTDTQYF. The CDR3 DNA reads TGTGCCAGCAGCCGACGACTAGCGGGAGTAACAGATACGCAGTATTTT. This chain joins TRBV4-2 and TRBJ2-3; TRBD2 aligns across 12 bases. Germline lookup yields CDR1 LGHNA and CDR2 YNFKEQ. The CDR3 has 16 residues. V lost 4 bases and J lost 3; bases outside the gene matches: 5.

This rearrangement joins TRBV28 to TRBJ2-7; D is uncertain. There are 13 residues in the CDR3. Germline assignment: CDR1 MDHEN and CDR2 SYDVKM. V lost 3 bases, J lost 3 bases, and 9 bases lay in between. The DNA of the CDR3 is TGTGCCAGCAGTTTCAACAGAGACTACGAGCAGTACTTC. Its protein is CASSFNRDYEQYF.

The J gene is TRBJ1-5, the V gene TRBV7-2; D is perhaps TRBD1 (5 bases). Germline values: CDR1 SGHTA, CDR2 FQGNSA. Trimming pared 1 base from V and 5 bases from J, leaving 9 bases between. This CDR3 has 14 residues. For the CDR3, the DNA is TGTGCCAGCAGCTTAGGTCGGGGGGATCAGCCCCAGCATTTT. Translating it yields CASSLGRGDQPQHF.

This clone was seen a few times. CDR3: CASSHGIWREALNTGELFF. The CDR3 DNA is TGCGCCAGCAGCCATGGTATCTGGCGGGAAGCGTTAAACACCGGGGAGCTGTTTTTT. The chain couples TRBV4-1 to TRBJ2-2; D possibly corresponds to TRBD2 (6 bases). The ends were cut back, 3 bases at V and 2 bases at J, with 22 bases in the middle. Germline lookup yields CDR1 MGHRA and CDR2 YSYEKL. This CDR3 has 19 amino acids.

The chain links TRBV16 to TRBJ1-1, with D tentatively TRBD1 (6 bases). V was trimmed by 6 bases and J by 0 bases, leaving 17 bases between them. CDR1 is KGHSY, CDR2 FQNENV, per germline. The CDR3 length is 16 residues. CDR3: CASRRNRVSMNTEAFF. CDR3 in DNA: TGTGCCAGCAGAAGAAACAGGGTTTCGATGAACACTGAAGCTTTCTTT.

The V and J genes are TRBV7-9 and TRBJ2-2, with D maybe TRBD1 (6 bases). V was shortened by 5 bases and J by 1 base, with 17 bases between the two germline ends. CDR1 SEHNR and CDR2 FQNEAQ come from the germline V gene (reference sequence). The CDR3 sequence is 17 residues long. The CDR3 spells CASSPEVRGKNTGELFF. CDR3 DNA sequence: TGTGCCAGCAGCCCAGAGGTTAGGGGGAAGAACACCGGGGAGCTGTTTTTT.

V usage is TRBV19 and J usage is TRBJ2-1, with D tentatively TRBD1 (6 bases). In germline, CDR1 is LNHDA, CDR2 SQIVND (reference sequence). CDR3 length: 17 residues. The V end lost 7 bases, the J end lost 8 bases, and 27 bases lay between the germline ends. The CDR3 is CASNDVGTGTPGDEQFF. The CDR3 DNA follows: TGTGCCAGTAACGATGTCGGCACAGGGACCCCCGGGGATGAGCAGTTCTTC.

The chain joins TRBV11-3 to TRBJ2-1; D is perhaps TRBD1 (6 bases). Germline lookup yields CDR1 SGHNT and CDR2 YENEEA. The CDR3 is 15 residues long. V gave up 4 bases and J gave up 6 bases, with 16 bases separating them. CDR3 region: CASSSQGRYVNEQFF. CDR3 coding DNA: TGTGCCAGCAGCTCACAGGGCCGATACGTCAATGAGCAGTTCTTC. The full variable domain, in which reference TRBV11-3 and TRBJ2-1 provide the parts outside the CDR3, is EAGVVQSPRYKIIEKKQPVAFWCNPISGHNTLYWYLQNLGQGPELLIRYENEEAVDDSQLPKDRFSAERLKGVDSTLKIQPAELGDSAVYLCASSSQGRYVNEQFFGPGTRLTVL.

The chain uses TRBV4-3 and TRBJ2-7; TRBD1 aligns across 7 bases. Germline trimming cut 3 bases from V and 4 bases from J; bases unmatched to any gene: 12. This CDR3 is 16 amino acids long. Per the germline V gene, CDR1 is LGHNA and CDR2 is YSLEER. CDR3 sequence: CASSQDPTGSGYEQYF. The CDR3, as DNA: TGCGCCAGCAGCCAGGACCCGACAGGGAGTGGGTACGAGCAGTACTTC.